This T cell receptor (beta chain) was sequenced during a study of shared clonotypes between healthy human individuals (dated by TCRdb to about 2020). Study-level background: The cohort included three men and a couple of women between 18 and 49 years of age. Per donor, three plates each were used for CD4 naive and CD4 memory, two for CD8 naive, and one for CD8 memory. The study deeply sequenced blood TCR repertoires of five healthy adults to estimate repertoire size and the extent of clonotype sharing between individuals. Different laboratories and diverse techniques were used to prepare libraries and sequence TCR repertoires, to increase sequencing depth and limit assay-specific biases. Each donor's leukapheresis produced roughly between roughly 0.94 and 9.5 billion PBMCs.

The germline V gene encodes CDR1 SEHNR and CDR2 FQNEAQ (reference sequence). Including the terminal cysteine and phenylalanine, the CDR3 comprises 18 residues. Only the CDR3 part of the read is kept: 54 bases, read in frame from the first base. The germline ends are 17 bases apart after V is trimmed by 5 bases and J by 0 bases. The donors were healthy, HIV-negative adults with no recently reported acute infections or vaccinations. Every donor was a Caucasian adult residing in Nashville, Tennessee, USA. Magnetic negative selection was used to enrich CD4+ T cells, after which naive cells were positively selected on CD45RA and the negative fraction became the memory subset. Blood was obtained by leukapheresis, after which PBMCs were separated by Ficoll-Histopaque density gradient centrifugation and cryopreserved in liquid nitrogen vapor phase. Analytical flow cytometry was used to check the purity and quantity of each magnetically sorted T cell population. From each sorted fraction, genomic DNA was isolated and quantified by UV absorbance on a Nanodrop 2000c.

TCR CDR3 regions were amplified from genomic DNA by multiplex PCR using the deep immunoSEQ assay. Genomic DNA extracted from each cell subset was distributed evenly over all wells of several immunoSEQ 96-well plates, and each plate served as one replicate. For sorted subsets, 150 to 250 ng genomic DNA, equal to 30,000 to 35,000 T cell genomes, was loaded into each replicate PCR. Purified libraries were quantified with a Qubit 3.0 fluorometer, sized on a Bioanalyzer 2100, and re-quantified with the KAPA Library Quantification kit. Every immunoSEQ 96-well plate was sequenced on a separate single-read 150-cycle Illumina NextSeq 550 flow cell. Per the source publication's procedure: Because only junctional sequences without quality scores were contained in the immunoSEQ output, filtering matching that applied to full-length reads could not be performed. Sequences were annotated with PyIR, a Python wrapper for IgBLAST v1.9, using IMGT germline references to assign V/J genes and CDR3. Reads were filtered out if the reads had weak V/J assignments (E-value above 1e-6), no CDR3, stop codons, out-of-frame junctions, or ambiguous translated residues. V3J clonotypes were defined as sequences sharing an identical inferred V gene, J gene, and CDR3 amino acid sequence. To compute the percentage overlap between repertoires, the number of shared unique clonotypes was divided by the size of the smaller repertoire. RTK rarefaction, the Chao1 estimator, and Recon v2.1 estimates of unobserved clonotypes were used to assess repertoire richness. OLGA was used to compute generation probabilities for all TCRbeta clonotypes that the gDNA method yielded from several donors. In TCRdb, the immuneACCESS table is reduced to in-frame sequences with V and J assigned. These tables do not hold every clone; where another copy was compared, an unresolved V gene accounts for under half, and the others remain unexplained. The V and J calls and clone size are taken from that table; D and trimming were inferred from the DNA. The table for this sample lists 980,000 or so clones; 76% of them were counted only once. Together, the top ten hold about 1.5% of the sample.

What the work shows at the level of the full study, not this receptor alone: Roughly 5.2% of naive CD4, roughly 3.6% of naive CD8, roughly 2.5% of memory CD4, and around 0.42% of memory CD8 clonotypes were shared across a few donors. Because the study included a small number of donors, the genetic and exposure-history diversity represented was limited. Rarefaction of sorted-subset datasets indicated incomplete sequencing despite the large sequencing depth. Sampling was restricted to blood, and TCR repertoires in tissue are likely to differ from TCR repertoires in blood. Based on pairwise subsampling, the degree of clonotype sharing among donors was expected to be affected by sequencing depth. Compared with non-shared clonotypes, clonotypes shared by all four sorted-subset donors had higher generation probabilities. Estimated clonotype richness was generally larger for naive than for memory subsets.

Details on this clone: The antigen this receptor binds is unknown. Base quality data are lacking; no much larger clone is found one base away.

The chain couples TRBV7-9 to TRBJ2-6; the D segment is perhaps TRBD1 or TRBD2, each sharing 6 matched bases. The receptor was derived from a man in his late teens or twenties in good health. Material: memory CD4+ T cells sorted from blood. The cell subset or site label for this specimen denotes: CD45RA-negative fraction. The CDR3: CASSRQSGADSGANVLTF. The sequenced DNA: TGTGCCAGCAGCCGACAATCGGGGGCGGACTCTGGGGCCAACGTCCTGACTTTC. The variable domain in full, with residues beyond the CDR3 obtained from the reference TRBV7-9 and TRBJ2-6 genes, is DTGVSQNPRHKITKRGQNVTFRCDPISEHNRLYWYRQTLGQGPEFLTYFQNEAQLEKSRLLSDRFSAERPKGSFSTLEIQRTEQGDSAMYLCASSRQSGADSGANVLTFGAGSRLTVL.